This T cell receptor beta chain was observed in a study of a mutant IDH1 vaccine in newly diagnosed glioma. The protocol was immunoSEQ multiplex PCR, while the TCRdb copy is restricted to in-frame clones and leaves out a portion. The profile covers approximately 56,000 clones, with about 79% appearing a single time and 5.3% taken by the ten largest. This clone was found once. What it binds is not known. Time point given: week 47, end of study. A single vaccine dose contained 300 ug of mutant IDH1 20-mer peptide, and topical imiquimod was used with it. The sample in question was PBMCs, obtained from a glioma patient whose treatment included an IDH1 peptide vaccine. The TCR was taken from a man aged 50 or older with glioma.

CDR3 sequence: CASSQDTGFLEQYF. CDR3 DNA: TGTGCCAGCAGCCAAGATACCGGCTTCCTCGAGCAGTACTTC. The chain links TRBV4-2 to TRBJ2-7; D is uncertain. Germline assignment: CDR1 LGHNA and CDR2 YNFKEQ. V lost 0 bases, J lost 6 bases, and 12 bases lay in between. This CDR3 spans 14 amino acids.